The clone carrying this T cell receptor beta chain has more than one count but fewer than ten. The sample is drawn from a study of shared clonotypes between healthy human individuals. Naive-designated CD8 cells lacked CD45RO, were positively enriched for CCR7, and omitted terminally differentiated effector memory CD45RA+ cells. Method: immunoSEQ multiplex PCR; TCRdb's copy keeps in-frame clones and lacks some. The sample lists some 2,000,000 clones; about 94% were seen once. Per germline, CDR1 SGHDN and CDR2 FVKESK. This CDR3 spans 17 amino acids. V gave up 3 bases and J gave up 2 bases, with 19 bases separating them.

The chain combines TRBV14 with TRBJ2-5; D tentatively fits TRBD1 or TRBD2 (6 bases each). The TCR sequence derives from a man between 18 and 29 years old in good health. Material: naive CD8+ T cells sorted from blood. The CDR3: CASSQRGASLFQETQYF. In DNA form, the CDR3 reads TGTGCCAGCAGCCAGAGGGGGGCTTCTCTTTTTCAAGAGACCCAGTACTTC.